The 19 T cell receptor beta chains reported below all come from one sample, sequenced in a study of T cell responses to AZD1222 COVID-19 vaccine. This table comes from immunoSEQ multiplex PCR, and its TCRdb copy is limited to in-frame clones, with some not included. The data show 170,000 or so clones, about 90% seen once. The sequences come from peripheral blood, collected on day 0 of AZD1222 vaccination. These receptors all come from an adult in good health.

V is TRBV6-5 and J is TRBJ1-2, with D hard to call. V was clipped by 5 bases and J by 7 bases, with 17 bases between them. The germline V gene has CDR1 MNHEY and CDR2 SVGAGI. This CDR3 is 14 amino acids long. The CDR3 is CASSLSRRESGYTF. The DNA of the CDR3 is TGTGCCAGCAGTCTATCGAGACGGGAATCTGGCTACACCTTC.

The chain uses TRBV14 and TRBJ1-1; 9 nucleotides align to TRBD1. The CDR3 contains 15 residues. Germline CDR1 SGHDN, CDR2 FVKESK. After removal of 4 bases from V and 1 base from J, the junction contained 4 bases not matched to a gene. The CDR3 nucleotides read TGTGCCAGCAGCCGAGGGACAGGGAGGAACACTGAAGCTTTCTTT. The encoded protein is CASSRGTGRNTEAFF.

The rearrangement uses TRBV14 and TRBJ2-7, with a possible D match to TRBD1 (6 bases). V lost 4 bases and J 2 bases, leaving 12 bases between the germline ends. Looked up from germline, CDR1 is SGHDN and CDR2 is FVKESK. The CDR3 extends over 14 amino acids. The CDR3 region has the DNA TGTGCCAGCAGCCTCGGACAGTTAACCTACGAGCAGTACTTC. Its protein is CASSLGQLTYEQYF.

This chain joins TRBV5-5 and TRBJ2-1; either TRBD1 or TRBD2 may fit D (6 bases each). The V end was cut by 1 base, the J end by 4 bases, with 12 bases between. Germline V gene sequence: CDR1 SGHKS, CDR2 YYEKEE (reference sequence). The CDR3 has 15 amino acids. CDR3 coding DNA: TGTGCCAGCAGCTTGAAAAGGGGGACTTACAATGAGCAGTTCTTC. Translation gives CASSLKRGTYNEQFF. The full variable domain, its missing parts supplied by reference TRBV5-5 and TRBJ2-1, is DAGVTQSPTHLIKTRGQQVTLRCSPISGHKSVSWYQQVLGQGPQFIFQYYEKEERGRGNFPDRFSARQFPNYSSELNVNALLLGDSALYLCASSLKRGTYNEQFFGPGTRLTVL.

This clone was seen a handful of times. The CDR3 nucleotides read TGTGCCAGCAGCGTAGACAGTAGGAACACTGAAGCTTTCTTT. Its translation: CASSVDSRNTEAFF. The rearrangement joins TRBV9 to TRBJ1-1; D is unclear. CDR1 and CDR2 from the germline V gene are SGDLS and YYNGEE. The CDR3 has 14 amino acids. V was trimmed by 0 bases and J by 1 base, leaving 7 bases between them.

The chain joins TRBV24-1 to TRBJ2-5, with D maybe TRBD1 (6 bases). CDR1 and CDR2 (germline): KGHDR, SFDVKD. This CDR3 is built from 14 residues. Trimming removed 5 bases from V and 1 base from J, with 10 bases in between. For the CDR3, the DNA is TGTGCCACCAGTGGGGGGCGGTCCCAAGAGACCCAGTACTTC. Translating gives CATSGGRSQETQYF.

This chain joins TRBV11-2 and TRBJ2-7; D perhaps matches TRBD1 (5 bases). The germline V gene encodes CDR1 SGHAT and CDR2 FQNNGV. CDR3 length equals 14 residues. V lost 5 bases and J 3 bases, leaving 14 bases between the germline ends. Written as DNA, the CDR3 is TGTGCCAGCAGCCTTGGCTCAGGGAACTACGAGCAGTACTTC. It yields the protein CASSLGSGNYEQYF.

The chain recombines TRBV5-6 with TRBJ2-1; D unclear. CDR3 size: 14 residues. V lost 4 bases to trimming and J lost 9 bases, with 17 bases between them. Germline-derived CDR1 and CDR2 are SGHDT and YYEEEE. CDR3 residues: CASSLRGYGAEQFF. For the CDR3, the DNA is TGTGCCAGCAGCCTACGAGGATACGGAGCTGAGCAGTTCTTC.

CDR3 sequence: CASSQGSASSQYF. The DNA of the CDR3 is TGTGCCAGCAGCCAAGGCTCGGCCTCTTCTCAGTACTTC. The chain links TRBV7-9 to TRBJ2-5; D is ambiguous. The CDR3 totals 13 residues. Germline V CDR1 and CDR2: SEHNR, FQNEAQ (reference sequence). Trimming stripped 5 bases from V and 11 bases from J, with 18 bases between.

The CDR3 sequence: CASSQDLYGGQFF. The CDR3, as DNA: TGCGCCAGCAGCCAAGATCTTTACGGGGGGCAGTTCTTC. The chain carries TRBV4-1 and TRBJ2-1, with a weak D call TRBD2 (6 bases). Trimming removed 0 bases at V and 12 bases at J, with 12 bases between. This CDR3 contains 13 residues. CDR1 and CDR2 from the germline V gene are MGHRA and YSYEKL.

The J gene is TRBJ1-1, the V gene TRBV5-4; no firm D call. Germline values: CDR1 SGHNT, CDR2 YYREEE (reference sequence). The CDR3 extends over 14 amino acids. V was cut by 1 base and J by 4 bases, with 11 bases left in between. CDR3 DNA: TGTGCCAGCAGCTTGTCGCACACGGGCACTGAAGCTTTCTTT. It translates to CASSLSHTGTEAFF.

CDR3 residues: CASSSPSSGRWDEQFF. As DNA, the CDR3 is TGTGCCAGCAGCTCTCCCAGTAGCGGGAGGTGGGATGAGCAGTTCTTC. The chain has TRBV11-2 and TRBJ2-1; TRBD2 aligns across 10 bases. CDR3 size: 16 residues. Germline CDR1 and CDR2: SGHAT and FQNNGV. J gave up 8 bases and V 4 bases, and 11 bases lay outside the gene matches.

The chain combines TRBV24-1 with TRBJ1-2, with 8 bases lining up with TRBD1. Germline CDR1 is KGHDR and CDR2 is SFDVKD. The CDR3 length is 14 residues. Unmatched junction bases numbered 4, after V lost 4 bases and J lost 4 bases. CDR3 loop: CATSDPDRGYGYTF. DNA of the CDR3: TGTGCCACCAGTGACCCCGACAGGGGCTATGGCTACACCTTC.

V and J are TRBV6-1 and TRBJ1-1; TRBD1 matches at 9 bases. Trimming took 3 bases from V and 6 from J; bases not matched to a gene: 8. This CDR3 region has 15 residues. Germline CDR1 reads MNHNS; CDR2 reads SASEGT. DNA for the CDR3: TGTGCCAGCAGTGAGGGATTAGACAGGGGGGCTGAAGCTTTCTTT. This gives the protein CASSEGLDRGAEAFF.

Regarding this clone: The identical CDR3 is also encoded by other nucleotide sequences in the sample. The chain is built from TRBV28 and TRBJ1-6; D is unclear. The CDR3 extends over 16 amino acids. V gave up 5 bases and J gave up 0 bases, with 11 bases separating them. CDR1 MDHEN and CDR2 SYDVKM come from the germline V gene. CDR3 sequence (DNA): TGTGCCAGCAGTCCGAGGAGTAGCTCCTATAATTCACCCCTCCACTTT. Encoded protein: CASSPRSSSYNSPLHF.

The chain joins TRBV6-2 or TRBV6-3 to TRBJ1-5; D gene unclear. Deletions cut 5 bases from V and 1 base from J, with 12 bases between. This CDR3 is built from 15 residues. Germline V gene sequence: CDR1 MNHEY, CDR2 SVGEGT. CDR3 amino acids: CASSQPDASNQPQHF. The CDR3, as DNA: TGTGCCAGCAGTCAGCCCGACGCAAGCAATCAGCCCCAGCATTTT.

The J gene is TRBJ2-1, the V gene TRBV18; 12 positions agree with TRBD2. This CDR3 has 17 residues. V lost 0 bases and J lost 8; bases outside the gene matches: 8. The germline V gene has CDR1 KGHSH and CDR2 LQKENI. The CDR3 sequence is CASSPPLASGRVDEQFF. The CDR3, as DNA: TGTGCCAGCTCACCACCGCTCGCTAGCGGGAGGGTGGATGAGCAGTTCTTC. Full variable domain (outside the CDR3, taken from reference TRBV18 and TRBJ2-1): NAGVMQNPRHLVRRRGQEARLRCSPMKGHSHVYWYRQLPEEGLKFMVYLQKENIIDESGMPKERFSAEFPKEGPSILRIQQVVRGDSAAYFCASSPPLASGRVDEQFFGPGTRLTVL.

This clone was seen just once. The V gene is TRBV12-3 or TRBV12-4, the J gene TRBJ1-2; tentative D call: TRBD1 (5 bases). The CDR3 consists of 13 residues. V gave up 2 bases and J gave up 8 bases, with 12 bases separating them. The CDR3 bases are TGTGCCAGCAGTTTACAGGGCTATATGGGCTACACCTTC. This codes for CASSLQGYMGYTF.

In nucleotides, the CDR3 is TGTGCCAGCTCGGGACAGGATTATCAGCCCCAGCATTTT. Translated: CASSGQDYQPQHF. The rearrangement joins TRBV12-3 or TRBV12-4 to TRBJ1-5; TRBD1 agrees at 8 bases. J was trimmed by 5 bases and V by 8 bases; bases with no gene match: 5. This CDR3 is 13 amino acids long.